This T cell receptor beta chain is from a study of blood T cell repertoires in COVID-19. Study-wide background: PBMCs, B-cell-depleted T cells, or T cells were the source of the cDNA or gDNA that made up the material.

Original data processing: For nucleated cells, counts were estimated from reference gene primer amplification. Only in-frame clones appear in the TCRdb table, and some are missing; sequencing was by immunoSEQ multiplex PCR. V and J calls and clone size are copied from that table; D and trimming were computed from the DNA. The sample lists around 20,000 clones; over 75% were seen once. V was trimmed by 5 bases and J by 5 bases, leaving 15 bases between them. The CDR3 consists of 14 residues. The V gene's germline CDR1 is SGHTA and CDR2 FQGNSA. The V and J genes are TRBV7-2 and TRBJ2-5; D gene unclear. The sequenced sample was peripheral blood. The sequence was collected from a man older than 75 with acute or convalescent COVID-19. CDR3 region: CASSRSGMSETQYF. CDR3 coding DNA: TGTGCCAGCAGCCGTTCTGGCATGTCTGAGACCCAGTACTTC.